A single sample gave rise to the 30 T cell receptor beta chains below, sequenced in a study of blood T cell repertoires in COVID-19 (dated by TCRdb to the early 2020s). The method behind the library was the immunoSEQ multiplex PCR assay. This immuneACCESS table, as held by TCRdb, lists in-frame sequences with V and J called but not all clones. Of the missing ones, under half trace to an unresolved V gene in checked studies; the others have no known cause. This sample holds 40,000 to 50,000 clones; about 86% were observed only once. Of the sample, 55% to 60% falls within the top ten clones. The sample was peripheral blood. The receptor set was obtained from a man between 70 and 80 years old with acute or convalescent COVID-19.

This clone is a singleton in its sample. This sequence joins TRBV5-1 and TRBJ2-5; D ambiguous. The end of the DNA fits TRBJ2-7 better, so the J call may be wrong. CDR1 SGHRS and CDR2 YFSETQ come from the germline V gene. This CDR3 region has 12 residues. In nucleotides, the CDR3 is TGCGCCAGCAGCTTGTTTCCCTACGAGCAGTACTTC. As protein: CASSLFPYEQYF.

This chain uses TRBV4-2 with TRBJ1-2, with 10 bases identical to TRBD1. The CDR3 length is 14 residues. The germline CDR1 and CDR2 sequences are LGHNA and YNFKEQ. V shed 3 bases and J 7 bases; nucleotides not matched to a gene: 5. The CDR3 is CASSQDRGVSGYTF. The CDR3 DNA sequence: TGTGCCAGCAGCCAGGACAGGGGGGTTAGTGGCTACACCTTC.

CDR3 region: CASSLLSSTEAFF. CDR3 bases: TGTGCCAGCAGTCTCCTGAGTAGCACTGAAGCTTTCTTT. V usage is TRBV6-5 and J usage is TRBJ1-1, with D unresolved. This CDR3 has 13 amino acids. CDR1 and CDR2 (germline): MNHEY, SVGAGI. With 5 bases removed from V and 4 bases from J, the gap between germline ends came to 11 bases.

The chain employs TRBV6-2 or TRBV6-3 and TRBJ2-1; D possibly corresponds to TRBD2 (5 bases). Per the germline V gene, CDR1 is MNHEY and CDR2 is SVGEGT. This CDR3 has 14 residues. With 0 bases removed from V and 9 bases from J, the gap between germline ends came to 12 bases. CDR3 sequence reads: CASSYSDGRGEQFF. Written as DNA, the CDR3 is TGTGCCAGCAGTTACTCCGATGGACGGGGTGAGCAGTTCTTC.

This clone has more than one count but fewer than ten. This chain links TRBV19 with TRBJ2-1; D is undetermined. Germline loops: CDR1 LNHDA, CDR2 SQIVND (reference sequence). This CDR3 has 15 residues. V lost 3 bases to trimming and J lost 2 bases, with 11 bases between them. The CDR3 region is CASSILGEAYNEQFF. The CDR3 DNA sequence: TGTGCCAGTAGTATCCTAGGAGAGGCCTACAATGAGCAGTTCTTC.

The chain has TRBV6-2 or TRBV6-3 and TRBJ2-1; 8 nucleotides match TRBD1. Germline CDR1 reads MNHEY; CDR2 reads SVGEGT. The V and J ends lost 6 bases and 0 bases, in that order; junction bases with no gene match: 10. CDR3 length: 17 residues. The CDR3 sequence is CASSSAGGESSYNEQFF. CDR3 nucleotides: TGTGCCAGCAGCTCTGCAGGGGGCGAGAGCTCCTACAATGAGCAGTTCTTC.

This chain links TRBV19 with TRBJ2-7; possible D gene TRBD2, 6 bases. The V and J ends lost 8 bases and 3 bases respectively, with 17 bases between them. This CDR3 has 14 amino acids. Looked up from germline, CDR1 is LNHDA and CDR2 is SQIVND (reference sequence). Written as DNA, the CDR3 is TGTGCCAGTTCCCCTGGAGGGAGCTACTACGAGCAGTACTTC. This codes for CASSPGGSYYEQYF.

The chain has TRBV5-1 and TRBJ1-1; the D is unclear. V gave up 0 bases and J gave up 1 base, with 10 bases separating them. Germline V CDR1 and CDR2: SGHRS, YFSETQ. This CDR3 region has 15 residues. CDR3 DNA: TGCGCCAGCAGCTTGGAACGCGCCGGGAACACTGAAGCTTTCTTT. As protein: CASSLERAGNTEAFF. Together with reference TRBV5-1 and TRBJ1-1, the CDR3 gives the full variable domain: KAGVTQTPRYLIKTRGQQVTLSCSPISGHRSVSWYQQTPGQGLQFLFEYFSETQRNKGNFPGRFSGRQFSNSRSEMNVSTLELGDSALYLCASSLERAGNTEAFFGQGTRLTVV.

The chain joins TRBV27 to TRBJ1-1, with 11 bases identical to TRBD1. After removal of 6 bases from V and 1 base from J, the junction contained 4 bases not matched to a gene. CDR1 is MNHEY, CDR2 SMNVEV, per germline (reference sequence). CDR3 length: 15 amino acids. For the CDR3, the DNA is TGTGCCAGCAGGGACAGGGGGCGCGGGAACACTGAAGCTTTCTTT. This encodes CASRDRGRGNTEAFF.

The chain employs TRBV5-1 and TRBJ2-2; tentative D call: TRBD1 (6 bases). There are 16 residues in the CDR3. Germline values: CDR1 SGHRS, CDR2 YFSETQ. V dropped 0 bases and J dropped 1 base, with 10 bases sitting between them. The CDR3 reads CASSLDVGGNTGELFF. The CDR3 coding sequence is TGCGCCAGCAGCTTGGATGTAGGGGGGAACACCGGGGAGCTGTTTTTT.

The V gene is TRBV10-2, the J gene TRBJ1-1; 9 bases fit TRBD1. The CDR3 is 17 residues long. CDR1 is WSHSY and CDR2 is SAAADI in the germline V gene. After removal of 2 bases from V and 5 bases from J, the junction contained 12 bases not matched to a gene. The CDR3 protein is CASSEGPQGAGATEAFF. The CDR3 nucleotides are TGCGCCAGCAGTGAGGGGCCACAGGGGGCTGGGGCGACTGAAGCTTTCTTT.

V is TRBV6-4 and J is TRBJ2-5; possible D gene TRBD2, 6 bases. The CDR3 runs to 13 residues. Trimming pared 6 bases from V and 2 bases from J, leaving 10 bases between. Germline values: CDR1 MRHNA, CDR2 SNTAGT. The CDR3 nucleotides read TGTGCCAGCAGCCCGGAGGGGCAAGAGACCCAGTACTTC. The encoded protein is CASSPEGQETQYF.

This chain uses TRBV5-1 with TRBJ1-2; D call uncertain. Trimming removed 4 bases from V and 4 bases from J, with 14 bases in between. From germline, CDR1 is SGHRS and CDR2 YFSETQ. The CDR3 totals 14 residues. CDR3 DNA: TGCGCCAGCAGCACCGAGACACCTATCTATGGCTACACCTTC. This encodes CASSTETPIYGYTF. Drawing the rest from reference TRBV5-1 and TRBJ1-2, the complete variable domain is KAGVTQTPRYLIKTRGQQVTLSCSPISGHRSVSWYQQTPGQGLQFLFEYFSETQRNKGNFPGRFSGRQFSNSRSEMNVSTLELGDSALYLCASSTETPIYGYTFGSGTRLTVV.

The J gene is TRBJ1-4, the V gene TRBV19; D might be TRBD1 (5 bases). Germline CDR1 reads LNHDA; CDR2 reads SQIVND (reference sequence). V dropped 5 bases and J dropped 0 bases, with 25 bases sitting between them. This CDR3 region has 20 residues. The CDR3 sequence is CASSPLRGSANLATNEKLFF. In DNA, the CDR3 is TGTGCCAGTAGTCCCCTAAGGGGATCAGCCAACCTCGCAACTAATGAAAAACTGTTTTTT. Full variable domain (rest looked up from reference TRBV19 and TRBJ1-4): DGGITQSPKYLFRKEGQNVTLSCEQNLNHDAMYWYRQDPGQGLRLIYYSQIVNDFQKGDIAEGYSVSREKKESFPLTVTSAQKNPTAFYLCASSPLRGSANLATNEKLFFGSGTQLSVL.

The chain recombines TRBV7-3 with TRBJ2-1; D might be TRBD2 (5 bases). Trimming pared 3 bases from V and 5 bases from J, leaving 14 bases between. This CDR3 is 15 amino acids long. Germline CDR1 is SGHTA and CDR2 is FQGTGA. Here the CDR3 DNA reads TGTGCCAGCAGCTTTGGTAGGGCTAGCCACAATGAGCAGTTCTTC. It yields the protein CASSFGRASHNEQFF.

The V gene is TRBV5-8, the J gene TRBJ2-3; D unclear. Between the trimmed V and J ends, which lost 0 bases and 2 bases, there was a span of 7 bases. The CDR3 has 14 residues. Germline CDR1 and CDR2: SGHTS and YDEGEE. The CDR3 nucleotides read TGTGCCAGCAGCTTGGGCCGGTACACAGATACGCAGTATTTT. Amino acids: CASSLGRYTDTQYF.

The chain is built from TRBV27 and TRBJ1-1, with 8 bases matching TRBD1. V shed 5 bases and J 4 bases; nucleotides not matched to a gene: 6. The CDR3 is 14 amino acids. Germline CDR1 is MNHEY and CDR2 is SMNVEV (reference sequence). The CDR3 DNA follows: TGTGCCAGCAGTCCCGGACAGGGATCCACTGAAGCTTTCTTT. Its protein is CASSPGQGSTEAFF.

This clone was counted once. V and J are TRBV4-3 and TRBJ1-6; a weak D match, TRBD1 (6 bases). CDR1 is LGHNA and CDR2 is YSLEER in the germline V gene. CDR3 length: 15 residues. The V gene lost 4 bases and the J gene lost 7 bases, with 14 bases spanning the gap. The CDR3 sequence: CASSPQTGNNSPLHF. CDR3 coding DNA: TGCGCCAGCAGCCCCCAGACAGGAAACAATTCACCCCTCCACTTT.

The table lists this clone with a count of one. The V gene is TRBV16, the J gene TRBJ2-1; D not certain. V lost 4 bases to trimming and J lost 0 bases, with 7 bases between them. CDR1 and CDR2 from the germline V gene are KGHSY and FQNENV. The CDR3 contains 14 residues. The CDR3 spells CASSRASSYNEQFF. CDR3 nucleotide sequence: TGTGCCAGCAGCCGGGCGAGCTCCTACAATGAGCAGTTCTTC.

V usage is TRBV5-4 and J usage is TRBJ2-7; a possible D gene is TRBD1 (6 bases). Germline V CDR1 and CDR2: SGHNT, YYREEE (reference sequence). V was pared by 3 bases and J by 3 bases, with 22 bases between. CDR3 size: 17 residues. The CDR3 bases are TGTGCCAGCAGCTCCGGGACAAGCCCCAACGTTTTCTACGAGCAGTACTTC. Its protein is CASSSGTSPNVFYEQYF. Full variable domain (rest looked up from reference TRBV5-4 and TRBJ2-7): ETGVTQSPTHLIKTRGQQVTLRCSSQSGHNTVSWYQQALGQGPQFIFQYYREEENGRGNFPPRFSGLQFPNYSSELNVNALELDDSALYLCASSSGTSPNVFYEQYFGPGTRLTVT.

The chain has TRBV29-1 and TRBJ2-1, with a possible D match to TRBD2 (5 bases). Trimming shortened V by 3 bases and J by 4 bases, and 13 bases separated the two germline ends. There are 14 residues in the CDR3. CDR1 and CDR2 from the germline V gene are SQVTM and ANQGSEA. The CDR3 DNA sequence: TGCAGCGTTGACCTTCCAGCGGTTTACAATGAGCAGTTCTTC. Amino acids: CSVDLPAVYNEQFF.

CDR3 residues: CASSRRSPFRPGYTF. CDR3 DNA sequence: TGTGCCAGCAGCCGGCGATCACCTTTCAGGCCTGGCTACACCTTC. The chain employs TRBV21-1 and TRBJ1-2; TRBD1, the table's D call, lacks a check against the DNA. TRBV21-1 is marked as a pseudogene. The CDR3 loop spans 15 amino acids.

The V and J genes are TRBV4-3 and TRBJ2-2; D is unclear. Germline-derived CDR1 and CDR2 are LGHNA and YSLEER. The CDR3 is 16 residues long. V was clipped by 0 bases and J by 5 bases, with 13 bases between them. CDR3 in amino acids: CASSQDIGRLTGELFF. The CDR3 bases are TGCGCCAGCAGCCAAGATATAGGCAGGCTTACCGGGGAGCTGTTTTTT.

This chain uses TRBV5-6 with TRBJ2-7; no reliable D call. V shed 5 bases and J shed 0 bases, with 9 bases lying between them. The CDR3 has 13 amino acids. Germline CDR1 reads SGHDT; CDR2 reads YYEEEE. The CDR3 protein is CASSPGPSYEQYF. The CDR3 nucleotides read TGTGCCAGCAGTCCGGGTCCCTCCTACGAGCAGTACTTC.

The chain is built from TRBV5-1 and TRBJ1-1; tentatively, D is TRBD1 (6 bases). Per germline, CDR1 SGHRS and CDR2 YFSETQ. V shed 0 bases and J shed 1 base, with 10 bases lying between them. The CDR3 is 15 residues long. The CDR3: CASSLAPTGNTEAFF. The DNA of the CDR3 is TGCGCCAGCAGCTTGGCCCCGACAGGGAACACTGAAGCTTTCTTT.

The CDR3 reads CASSELGGDEQFF. The CDR3 DNA reads TGTGCCAGCAGTGAACTAGGTGGCGATGAGCAGTTCTTC. The chain carries TRBV25-1 and TRBJ2-1; unclear D gene. The CDR3 length is 13 residues. Looked up from germline, CDR1 is MGHDK and CDR2 is SYGVNS. The ends were cut back, 2 bases at V and 8 bases at J, with 10 bases in the middle.

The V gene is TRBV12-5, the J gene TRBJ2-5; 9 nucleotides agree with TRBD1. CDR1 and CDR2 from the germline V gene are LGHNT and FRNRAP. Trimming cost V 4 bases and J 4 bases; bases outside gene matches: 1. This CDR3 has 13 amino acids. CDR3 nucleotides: TGTGCTAGTGGTTCGACAGGGGGAGAGACCCAGTACTTC. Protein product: CASGSTGGETQYF.

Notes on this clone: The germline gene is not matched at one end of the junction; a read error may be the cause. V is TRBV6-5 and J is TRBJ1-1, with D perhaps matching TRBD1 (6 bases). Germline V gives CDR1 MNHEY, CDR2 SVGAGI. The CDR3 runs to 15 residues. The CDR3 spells CASSKRQDWNAEAFF. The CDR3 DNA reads TGTGCCAGCAGTAAACGACAGGACTGGAACGCTGAAGCTTTCTTT.

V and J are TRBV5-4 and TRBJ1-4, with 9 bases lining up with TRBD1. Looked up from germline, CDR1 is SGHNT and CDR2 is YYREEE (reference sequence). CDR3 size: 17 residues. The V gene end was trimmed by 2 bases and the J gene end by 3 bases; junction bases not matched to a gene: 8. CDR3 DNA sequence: TGTGCCAGCAGCTTTGTGGGACAGGGAGGATCTAATGAAAAACTGTTTTTT. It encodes CASSFVGQGGSNEKLFF.

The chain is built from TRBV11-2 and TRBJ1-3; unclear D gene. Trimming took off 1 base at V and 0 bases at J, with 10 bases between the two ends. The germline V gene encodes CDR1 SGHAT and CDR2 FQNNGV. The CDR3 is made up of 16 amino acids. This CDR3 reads CASSLGRAFSGNTIYF. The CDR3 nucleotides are TGTGCCAGCAGCTTAGGGCGGGCCTTCTCTGGAAACACCATATATTTT.